The 23 T cell receptor beta chains in this list originate from one sample, sequenced in a study of blood T cell repertoires in COVID-19. Only in-frame clones appear in the TCRdb table, and some are missing; sequencing was by immunoSEQ multiplex PCR. The repertoire holds under 120,000 clones, with 75% to 90% as singletons. The sample comprised peripheral blood. The source of these receptors is a woman of 80 years or more with acute or convalescent COVID-19.

This clone was counted ten times or more. The chain links TRBV28 to TRBJ1-2, with 8 positions matching TRBD1. This CDR3 is 15 amino acids long. V lost 2 bases and J lost 7; bases outside the gene matches: 9. The germline CDR1 and CDR2 sequences are MDHEN and SYDVKM. In DNA form, the CDR3 reads TGTGCCAGCAGTTTACAGGGGGCGATAGCAAGTGGCTACACCTTC. Its translation: CASSLQGAIASGYTF.

The J gene is TRBJ1-5, the V gene TRBV30, with D maybe TRBD1 (6 bases). The CDR3 spans 15 residues. The V end was cut by 2 bases, the J end by 0 bases, with 11 bases between. From germline, CDR1 is GTSNPN and CDR2 SVGIG (reference sequence). CDR3 residues: CAWSSYRASNQPQHF. As DNA, the CDR3 is TGTGCCTGGAGTAGTTACAGGGCTAGCAATCAGCCCCAGCATTTT.

CDR3 coding DNA: TGTGCCAGCAGTTGGCAGGCGAACACTGAAGCTTTCTTT. Amino acids: CASSWQANTEAFF. This chain uses TRBV12-3 or TRBV12-4 with TRBJ1-1; no definite D call. The CDR3 length is 13 residues. Deletions cut 4 bases from V and 1 base from J, with 7 bases between.

The chain couples TRBV19 to TRBJ1-6, with D possibly TRBD1 on 5 matching bases. V was trimmed by 7 bases and J by 9 bases, leaving 16 bases between them. CDR1 is LNHDA and CDR2 is SQIVND in the germline V gene (reference sequence). The CDR3 is made up of 14 amino acids. The CDR3 here is CASIGGGRSSPLHF. The CDR3 DNA is TGTGCCAGTATTGGGGGGGGAAGGAGTTCACCCCTCCACTTT.

This chain uses TRBV7-8 with TRBJ1-1; the D is unclear. The germline gives CDR1 SGHVS, CDR2 FQNEAQ. This CDR3 is built from 14 residues. The V end lost 5 bases, the J end lost 11 bases, and 21 bases lay between the germline ends. The DNA for the CDR3 is TGTGCCAGCAGCCCGACGAGGGTGGGTTCTGGGGCTTTCTTT. Translation gives CASSPTRVGSGAFF.

V and J are TRBV18 and TRBJ2-7, with TRBD1 identical over 8 bases. This CDR3 region has 16 residues. The germline V gene encodes CDR1 KGHSH and CDR2 LQKENI. The trim removed 6 bases at V and 1 base at J, leaving 11 bases unmatched. The CDR3: CASSPLTGTGSYEQYF. CDR3 nucleotides: TGTGCCAGCTCCCCTCTAACTGGGACAGGATCCTACGAGCAGTACTTC.

This chain joins TRBV6-5 and TRBJ1-6, with TRBD1 identical over 7 bases. The J segment lost 7 bases and the V segment lost 6 bases, leaving 9 bases of the junction unmatched. This CDR3 region has 15 residues. Germline CDR1 is MNHEY and CDR2 is SVGAGI. CDR3 residues: CASRPGTALNSPLHF. The CDR3 DNA sequence: TGTGCCAGCAGGCCCGGGACAGCACTAAATTCACCCCTCCACTTT.

The chain combines TRBV28 with TRBJ2-7, with 7 bases identical to TRBD1. V lost 6 bases, J lost 2 bases, and 4 bases stayed unmatched. The CDR3 runs to 13 residues. Germline lookup yields CDR1 MDHEN and CDR2 SYDVKM. CDR3 nucleotide sequence: TGTGCCAGCAGCCGGGACAGAACCTACGAGCAGTACTTC. Protein: CASSRDRTYEQYF.

V and J are TRBV4-3 and TRBJ2-7, with a weak D call TRBD1 (5 bases). Germline values: CDR1 LGHNA, CDR2 YSLEER. This CDR3 has 15 residues. The ends were cut back, 0 bases at V and 3 bases at J, with 12 bases in the middle. The DNA of the CDR3 is TGCGCCAGCAGCCAAGATTTGGCAGGGAACTACGAGCAGTACTTC. Translating it yields CASSQDLAGNYEQYF.

The rearrangement joins TRBV12-1 to TRBJ1-3; TRBD1 is the table's D call, not checked against the DNA. TRBV12-1 is a listed pseudogene. CDR3 length: 12 residues. The CDR3 DNA reads TGTGCCAGCAGCCACAGGGGAAACACCATATATTTT. Translated: CASSHRGNTIYF.

V gene TRBV5-1 combines with J gene TRBJ1-1; a weak D match, TRBD1 (5 bases). CDR3 length: 14 amino acids. Trimming removed 2 bases at V and 7 bases at J, with 15 bases between. The germline V gene encodes CDR1 SGHRS and CDR2 YFSETQ. The CDR3 protein is CASSLDSSVLEAFF. In nucleotides, the CDR3 is TGCGCCAGCAGCTTAGACAGCTCCGTCCTTGAAGCTTTCTTT.

In this sample, this clone turned up a few times. This rearrangement joins TRBV19 to TRBJ1-2; TRBD1 might be the D (6 bases). This CDR3 contains 12 residues. Germline CDR1 is LNHDA and CDR2 is SQIVND (reference sequence). V was clipped by 5 bases and J by 3 bases, with 7 bases between them. CDR3 loop: CASSWTDYGYTF. Written as DNA, the CDR3 is TGTGCCAGTAGTTGGACAGACTATGGCTACACCTTC. Supplemented by reference TRBV19 and TRBJ1-2, the full variable domain reads DGGITQSPKYLFRKEGQNVTLSCEQNLNHDAMYWYRQDPGQGLRLIYYSQIVNDFQKGDIAEGYSVSREKKESFPLTVTSAQKNPTAFYLCASSWTDYGYTFGSGTRLTVV.

The chain links TRBV11-1 to TRBJ2-1, with D possibly matching TRBD2 (6 bases). The CDR3 consists of 16 residues. Looked up from germline, CDR1 is SGHAT and CDR2 is FQDESV (reference sequence). V lost 8 bases to trimming and J lost 3 bases, with 20 bases between them. The chain's CDR3 is CASALPGGTLYNEQFF. In DNA form, the CDR3 reads TGTGCCAGCGCGCTTCCGGGCGGGACTCTCTACAATGAGCAGTTCTTC.

The chain joins TRBV7-2 to TRBJ2-1, with D possibly TRBD1 on 5 matching bases. Germline V gives CDR1 SGHTA, CDR2 FQGNSA. This CDR3 is built from 13 residues. Trimming left V 5 bases short and J 5 bases short, with 10 bases between. The CDR3 here is CASSLQVHNEQFF. DNA of the CDR3: TGTGCCAGCAGCCTACAGGTCCACAATGAGCAGTTCTTC.

J is TRBJ2-5 and V is TRBV5-4, with D tentatively TRBD1 (6 bases). CDR1 is SGHNT and CDR2 is YYREEE in the germline V gene (reference sequence). Trimming removed 0 bases from V and 5 bases from J, with 8 bases in between. The CDR3 sequence is 13 residues long. CDR3 protein: CASSLGQEETQYF. CDR3 coding DNA: TGTGCCAGCAGCTTGGGACAGGAGGAGACCCAGTACTTC.

In this sample, this clone turned up once. The rearrangement joins TRBV7-7 to TRBJ2-2; D is ambiguous. Germline assignment: CDR1 SSHAT and CDR2 FNYEAQ (reference sequence). The CDR3 is 14 residues long. Trimming shortened V by 8 bases and J by 1 base, and 11 bases separated the two germline ends. CDR3 DNA sequence: TGTGCCAGCCAAACTAATGAGAACACCGGGGAGCTGTTTTTT. Encoded protein: CASQTNENTGELFF.

The V gene is TRBV6-2 or TRBV6-3, the J gene TRBJ1-3, with D possibly being TRBD1 (6 bases). The CDR3 is 15 residues long. With 0 bases removed from V and 2 bases from J, the gap between germline ends came to 8 bases. Germline CDR1 and CDR2: MNHEY and SVGEGT. The chain's CDR3 is CASSYSTGPGNTIYF. DNA for the CDR3: TGTGCCAGCAGTTACTCAACAGGGCCTGGAAACACCATATATTTT.

The rearrangement uses TRBV30 and TRBJ1-2; 7 nucleotides agree with TRBD1. Germline lookup yields CDR1 GTSNPN and CDR2 SVGIG (reference sequence). The ends lost 5 bases at V and 7 bases at J; junction bases unmatched: 4. This CDR3 comprises 11 residues. CDR3 sequence (DNA): TGTGCCTGGGATCAGGGGGTTGGCTACACCTTC. It translates to CAWDQGVGYTF.

J is TRBJ1-1 and V is TRBV12-2. TRBV12-2 is classified as a pseudogene. The CDR3 totals 11 residues. The CDR3 DNA reads TGTGCAAGTCGCTTAGTACTTGAAGCTTTCTTT. This sequence encodes CASRLVLEAFF.

J is TRBJ1-3 and V is TRBV7-9; the D gene is possibly TRBD1 (6 bases). This CDR3 region has 12 residues. Germline CDR1 reads SEHNR; CDR2 reads FQNEAQ (reference sequence). The chain's CDR3 is CAATGFGNTIYF. The CDR3 DNA reads TGTGCTGCTACAGGGTTTGGAAACACCATATATTTT.

This chain uses TRBV4-1 with TRBJ2-3; 13 bases are shared with TRBD2. Trimming cost V 4 bases and J 4 bases; bases outside gene matches: 2. The V gene's germline CDR1 is MGHRA and CDR2 YSYEKL. The CDR3 has 15 amino acids. CDR3 nucleotide sequence: TGCGCCAGCAGCCCGGGACTAGCGGGGTCAGATACGCAGTATTTT. This codes for CASSPGLAGSDTQYF.

In this sample, this clone turned up once. The chain links TRBV7-8 to TRBJ2-2, with 8 bases lining up with TRBD1. From germline, CDR1 is SGHVS and CDR2 FQNEAQ. CDR3 size: 15 residues. Trimming took 2 bases from V and 6 from J; bases not matched to a gene: 5. CDR3 bases: TGTGCCAGCAGCTTACAGGGGGCGATCGCCGGGGAGCTGTTTTTT. Translation gives CASSLQGAIAGELFF.

In regard to this clone: At one end the junction does not follow the germline gene, possibly because of a read error. The chain links TRBV14 to TRBJ1-6; 8 bases line up with TRBD1. CDR3 length: 15 residues. Germline CDR1 is SGHDN and CDR2 is FVKESK. The CDR3 here is CAGSLGTGPWSPLHF. The CDR3 DNA sequence: TGTGCCGGCAGCCTGGGGACAGGTCCGTGGTCACCCCTCCACTTT.